This T cell receptor (beta chain) was found in a study of blood T cell repertoires in COVID-19 (dated by TCRdb to the early 2020s). The study in broad terms: The collaborator samples originated in the United States, Italy and Spain and spanned the acute and convalescent phases of COVID-19. The material from the prospective study consisted of cDNA or gDNA derived from T cells, B-cell-depleted T cells, or PBMCs. Subjects who had been exposed to COVID-19, were actively infected with it, or had recovered from it provided the deeply sampled blood TCRbeta repertoires that made up the dataset. The repertoires were released in a freely available public database intended as a resource for research on the immune response to SARS-CoV-2. The samples were drawn from two sources: the first 160 participants of the ongoing ImmuneRACE study, and over 1,000 subjects contributed by 6 global collaborators. A de-identified subject ID, COVID-19 status, age in years and sex were almost always included in the sample metadata. Where available, HLA class I and class II types were obtained from metadata supplied by the sample provider rather than from assay-based typing.

TCRbeta CDR3 regions were amplified from genomic DNA using the immunoSEQ Assay, a bias-controlled multiplex PCR. The authors processed their data as follows. The number of nucleated cells in each sample was estimated from the amplification of reference gene primers within the assay. To quantify the absolute abundance of each unique TCRbeta CDR3 rearrangement, sequence reads were collapsed and filtered. For each sample, productive Simpson clonality was calculated by taking the square root of Simpson's diversity index across productive rearrangements. TCRdb limited this immuneACCESS table to in-frame rearrangements with V and J called. A share of clones is missing; checked studies link under half to unresolved V genes, and the rest is unexplained. V, J and clone size are taken as reported in that table, and D and trimming were inferred from the DNA itself. A total of under 200,000 clones appear in this sample, about 85% of them only once. Jointly, the top ten make up roughly 1.2% of the sample.

A second Seattle source provided samples from volunteer blood donors who had recovered from COVID-19. Each collaborating institution followed its own protocols to collect whole blood in K2EDTA tubes. Collaborator samples were shipped for TCRbeta analysis as frozen whole blood, isolated PBMCs, or DNA extracted from either sample type. The germline V gene (reference sequence) provides CDR1 LGHDT and CDR2 YNNKEL. Including cysteine and phenylalanine, the CDR3 has 12 amino acids. Just the 36-base CDR3 DNA is kept, in frame starting at base 1. The V and J ends are trimmed by 4 bases and 12 bases, leaving 16 bases between them. The full study reports these points: How much clinical and demographic metadata was included differed by source and by participant, and the metadata was provided uncurated.

There are a few counts of this clone. The specificity of this receptor is unknown. Per-base quality was not reported, and no clone a single base away is much larger than it. The rearranged segments are TRBV3-1 (or the pseudogene TRBV3-2) and TRBJ2-7, with TRBD2 as a weak D call on 5 bases. The receptor was derived from a man aged 55 to 70 who had recovered from COVID-19. The sample consisted of peripheral blood. The CDR3 loop reads CASSLAAGVRYF. The DNA sequence is as follows: TGTGCCAGCAGCCTCGCCGCGGGCGTAAGGTACTTC.